A single sample is the source of the 16 T cell receptor beta chains below, sequenced in a study of human T cells and chemical hapten exposure. Sample time point: pre-sensitization, week 0. The treatment here: therapeutic diphenylcyclopropenone sensitization with weekly scalp DPC. Using its own MiXCR run on the RACE reads, TCRdb lists one record per CDR3 protein. The repertoire holds approximately 370,000 distinct CDR3 sequences, with 4.5% to 5.5% as singletons. This material consisted of whole blood, taken in connection with sensitization to the hapten diphenylcyclopropenone (DPC). These receptor sequences come from a woman between 18 and 29 years old with alopecia areata. Some clones in this sample may be carry-over from other donors' samples.

The V gene is TRBV9, the J gene TRBJ1-1; weak D call: TRBD1 (5 bases). The CDR3 sequence is 12 residues long. V was clipped by 0 bases and J by 11 bases, with 11 bases between them. CDR1 SGDLS and CDR2 YYNGEE come from the germline V gene. CDR3 bases: TGTGCCAGCAGCGTAGGAGGAGGGGCGGCTTTCTTT. Translating gives CASSVGGGAAFF.

The sample holds many counts of this clonotype. The CDR3 protein is CASSLGTGGAAAEAFF. In DNA, the CDR3 is TGTGCCAGCAGCTTAGGAACAGGGGGGGCCGCGGCTGAAGCTTTCTTT. This chain joins TRBV7-6 and TRBJ1-1; the match to TRBD1 covers 8 bases. CDR1 is SGHVS, CDR2 FNYEAQ, per germline. The junction had 10 bases not matched to a gene; V was cut back by 1 base and J by 6 bases. CDR3 length equals 16 residues.

This clonotype occurred many times. The rearrangement uses TRBV2 and TRBJ2-3; D remains ambiguous. The V and J ends lost 2 bases and 6 bases respectively, with 6 bases between them. The CDR3 is 12 residues long. The germline V gene has CDR1 SNHLY and CDR2 FYNNEI. The CDR3 bases are TGTGCCAGCAGTGAAACGGCGGATACGCAGTATTTT. It is translated as CASSETADTQYF.

This clonotype was recorded a few times. This chain joins TRBV2 and TRBJ2-7, with D perhaps TRBD1 (6 bases). This CDR3 has 19 amino acids. V was shortened by 5 bases and J by 3 bases, with 29 bases between the two germline ends. Germline CDR1 and CDR2: SNHLY and FYNNEI. CDR3 DNA sequence: TGTGCCAGCAGTTCCCAACTTACGACAGGTCTCAGTAAAGTCTACGAGCAGTACTTC. Amino acids: CASSSQLTTGLSKVYEQYF.

The V and J genes are TRBV18 and TRBJ2-1, with TRBD2 matching 8 bases. The germline CDR1 and CDR2 sequences are KGHSH and LQKENI. V lost 3 bases to trimming and J lost 5 bases; unmatched junction nucleotides: 9. This CDR3 has 16 residues. The CDR3 DNA follows: TGTGCCAGCTCACCTCAAGTTTCGGGAGGGAACAATGAGCAGTTCTTC. Translated: CASSPQVSGGNNEQFF.

This clonotype has a count of ten or more. The chain recombines TRBV28 with TRBJ1-2; 7 nucleotides agree with TRBD1. Looked up from germline, CDR1 is MDHEN and CDR2 is SYDVKM. This CDR3 spans 17 amino acids. V was clipped by 5 bases and J by 5 bases; unmatched bases: 17. The CDR3, as DNA: TGTGCCAGCAGTCCCCCTGGACAGGCCCTCGATCGGTATGGCTACACCTTC. It specifies CASSPPGQALDRYGYTF.

V and J are TRBV5-6 and TRBJ1-5, with 10 bases aligning to TRBD1. With 3 bases clipped from V and 3 bases from J, the junction kept 3 bases outside the gene matches. The CDR3 contains 15 residues. Germline assignment: CDR1 SGHDT and CDR2 YYEEEE. CDR3 loop: CASSWGQGLNQPQHF. CDR3 nucleotides: TGTGCCAGCAGCTGGGGACAGGGGCTCAATCAGCCCCAGCATTTT.

The sample holds many counts of this clonotype. V is TRBV29-1 and J is TRBJ2-3; 8 nucleotides agree with TRBD1. With V trimmed by 1 base and J by 6 bases, 12 bases remained unmatched. CDR3 length: 16 residues. Germline CDR1 is SQVTM and CDR2 is ANQGSEA. The CDR3 nucleotides are TGCAGCGTTGAAGGAGGCCAGGGGGCTAGTAGGGATACGCAGTATTTT. Translated, it gives CSVEGGQGASRDTQYF.

The chain carries TRBV14 and TRBJ2-2, with D possibly being TRBD1 or TRBD2 (5 bases each). V was clipped by 2 bases and J by 4 bases, with 17 bases between them. The CDR3 extends over 17 amino acids. Germline V gene data show CDR1 as SGHDN and CDR2 as FVKESK. CDR3 sequence reads: CASSQRGRSGGTGELFF. The CDR3 bases are TGTGCCAGCAGCCAAAGGGGACGCTCCGGAGGCACCGGGGAGCTGTTTTTT.

This clonotype has a count of ten or more. The rearrangement joins TRBV27 to TRBJ1-6; TRBD1 might be the D (5 bases). V lost 5 bases to trimming and J lost 3 bases, with 20 bases between them. Germline assignment: CDR1 MNHEY and CDR2 SMNVEV (reference sequence). The CDR3 sequence is 18 residues long. The CDR3 is CASSLTRDSPGYNSPLHF. CDR3 in DNA: TGTGCCAGCAGTCTAACAAGAGACAGTCCTGGCTATAATTCACCCCTCCACTTT.

The chain couples TRBV7-2 to TRBJ1-1; D uncertain. Trimming removed 6 bases at V and 6 bases at J, with 17 bases between. The germline V gene has CDR1 SGHTA and CDR2 FQGNSA. This CDR3 contains 14 residues. Here the CDR3 reads CASSLQAGSAEAFF. The CDR3 coding sequence is TGTGCCAGCAGTCTTCAAGCGGGCAGCGCTGAAGCTTTCTTT.

This clonotype occurred a few times. The rearrangement links TRBV4-3 to TRBJ1-5; 8 nucleotides align to TRBD1. There are 16 residues in the CDR3. V trimming: 0 bases; J trimming: 6 bases; junction bases outside the gene matches: 7. Germline V gene lookup returns CDR1 LGHNA and CDR2 YSLEER. CDR3 sequence: CASSQDHETGGQPQHF. The CDR3 DNA is TGCGCCAGCAGCCAAGATCATGAAACAGGGGGTCAGCCCCAGCATTTT.

The chain recombines TRBV7-2 with TRBJ1-1, with no clear D. V lost 6 bases, J lost 1 base, and 12 bases lay in between. The CDR3 is made up of 14 amino acids. The germline gives CDR1 SGHTA, CDR2 FQGNSA. CDR3 loop: CASRRWVGNTEAFF. The CDR3 DNA sequence: TGTGCCAGCAGGCGGTGGGTAGGGAACACTGAAGCTTTCTTT.

A few counts support this clonotype. The gene calls are TRBV15 and TRBJ2-7; 7 bases align to TRBD1. The CDR3 runs to 13 residues. Germline CDR1 LNHNV, CDR2 YYDKDF (reference sequence). V lost 6 bases to trimming and J lost 4 bases; unmatched junction nucleotides: 6. The CDR3 DNA reads TGTGCCACCAGTGGGACAGTCCTTTACGAGCAGTACTTC. Translated: CATSGTVLYEQYF.

This clonotype was observed many times. The chain uses TRBV11-3 and TRBJ1-2; possible D gene TRBD1, 5 bases. Germline values: CDR1 SGHNT, CDR2 YENEEA. The CDR3 has 15 amino acids. The V gene lost 1 base and the J gene lost 1 base, with 10 bases spanning the gap. CDR3 in DNA: TGTGCCAGCAGCTTAGGCGGTGACAGTAACTATGGCTACACCTTC. This codes for CASSLGGDSNYGYTF.

In this sample, this clonotype turned up many times. The gene calls are TRBV7-2 and TRBJ2-6, with TRBD2 as a possible D gene (6 bases). Trimming removed 5 bases from V and 0 bases from J, with 8 bases in between. The CDR3 contains 15 residues. Germline V CDR1 and CDR2: SGHTA, FQGNSA. CDR3 protein: CASSLGLSGANVLTF. CDR3 bases: TGTGCCAGCAGCCTGGGACTCTCTGGGGCCAACGTCCTGACTTTC.